This T cell receptor (beta chain) emerged from a study of T cells in Graves' hyperthyroidism and ophthalmopathy. The CDR3 contains 13 residues. The trim removed 4 bases at V and 0 bases at J, leaving 2 bases unmatched. Germline V gene sequence: CDR1 DFQATT, CDR2 SNEGSKA (reference sequence). The diagnoses drew upon clinical symptoms, serum thyroxine and TRAb, thyroid ultrasound and orbital computed tomography. The PBMCs had their origin in roughly 9.8 ml of fresh peripheral blood. Findings and limits, study-wide: It was a median around 6 months before onset that the model predicted ophthalmopathy.

Using RNA transcripts as the source, TCR beta CDR3 regions were amplified. During a first-round RT-PCR of the TCR CDR3, the HTBI primer set was used. MiXCR, run by TCRdb on the multiplex PCR reads, gives a single entry per CDR3 protein. The sample includes 250,000 or so distinct CDR3 sequences, about a sixth of them seen just once. This clonotype was counted a few times. Its matching antigen is unknown. This clonotype was obtained from a woman aged 18-35 years with Graves' ophthalmopathy. V and J are TRBV20-1 and TRBJ1-1; TRBD1 aligns across 7 bases. The sample comprised blood. The CDR3 sequence is CSAKGTVNTEAFF. In DNA, the CDR3 is TGCAGTGCTAAGGGGACAGTGAACACTGAAGCTTTCTTT.